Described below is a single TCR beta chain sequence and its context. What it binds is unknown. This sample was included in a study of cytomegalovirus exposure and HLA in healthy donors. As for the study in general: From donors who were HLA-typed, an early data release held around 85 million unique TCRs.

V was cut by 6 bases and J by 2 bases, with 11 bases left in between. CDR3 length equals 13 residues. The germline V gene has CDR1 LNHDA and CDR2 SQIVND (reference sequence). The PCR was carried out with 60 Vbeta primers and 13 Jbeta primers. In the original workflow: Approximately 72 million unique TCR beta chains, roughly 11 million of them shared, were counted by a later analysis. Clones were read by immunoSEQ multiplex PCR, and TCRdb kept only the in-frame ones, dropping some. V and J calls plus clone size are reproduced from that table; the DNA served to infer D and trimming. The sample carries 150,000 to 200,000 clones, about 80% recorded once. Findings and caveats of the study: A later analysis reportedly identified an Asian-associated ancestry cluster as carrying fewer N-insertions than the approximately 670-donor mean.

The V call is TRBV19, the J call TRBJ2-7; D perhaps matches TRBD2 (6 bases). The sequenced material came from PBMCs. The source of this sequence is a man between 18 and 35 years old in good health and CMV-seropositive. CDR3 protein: CASSKTSPYEQYF. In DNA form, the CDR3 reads TGTGCCAGTAGCAAGACTAGTCCCTACGAGCAGTACTTC.